The T cell receptor beta chain described here comes from a study of blood T cell repertoires in COVID-19. The overall study: COVID-19 samples, acute and convalescent, were from the United States, Italy and Spain.

This clone occurred a few times. Germline V gene lookup returns CDR1 MDHEN and CDR2 SYDVKM. This CDR3 comprises 10 residues. The V end was cut by 4 bases, the J end by 18 bases, with 10 bases between. Using immunoSEQ multiplex PCR, the repertoire was profiled, and TCRdb retains in-frame clones only, with some absent. There are 250,000 to 350,000 clones in the sample; roughly 90% occur only once, and less than 20% lies in the top ten. The chain couples TRBV28 to TRBJ1-6; no reliable D call. This TCR came from a woman aged 25 to 39 who had recovered from COVID-19. The source material was PBMCs or T cells enriched from blood (not recorded which). This CDR3 reads CASSSGISHF. In DNA form, the CDR3 reads TGTGCCAGCAGTTCCGGGATTAGCCACTTT.